The 18 T cell receptor beta chains in this list originate from one sample, sequenced in a study of blood T cells in healthy people across ages. A second PCR, run for roughly 6 to 11 cycles, used a sample-barcoded 5' primer plus a J-beta primer mix. Via MiXCR, TCRdb re-called the 5' RACE reads, giving one row per CDR3 protein. The sample has around 1,000,000 distinct CDR3 sequences; around 25% are singletons. These same data were also listed under a study on T cells of mothers and their children.

Input material: blood. The receptors were gathered from a girl between 2 and 10 years old in good health.

This clonotype was seen only a few times. The CDR3 DNA reads as TGCAGCGTTGGTGGGACAGGGTACTCTGGAAACACCATATATTTT. Its translation: CSVGGTGYSGNTIYF. J is TRBJ1-3 and V is TRBV29-1, with 9 bases fitting TRBD1. CDR3 length equals 15 residues. The junction had 4 bases not matched to a gene; V was cut back by 4 bases and J by 0 bases. Germline CDR1 and CDR2: SQVTM and ANQGSEA.

The V and J genes are TRBV29-1 and TRBJ1-5; 7 nucleotides line up with TRBD1. The CDR3 is 15 residues long. Germline V gene sequence: CDR1 SQVTM, CDR2 ANQGSEA. V lost 4 bases and J lost 4; bases outside the gene matches: 10. The CDR3 loop reads CSVGWGTDPNQPQHF. CDR3 sequence (DNA): TGCAGCGTTGGGTGGGGGACAGACCCTAATCAGCCCCAGCATTTT.

J is TRBJ2-4 and V is TRBV7-2, with 9 bases that match TRBD1. The CDR3 is 15 residues long. Germline lookup yields CDR1 SGHTA and CDR2 FQGNSA. With 5 bases clipped from V and 5 bases from J, the junction kept 7 bases outside the gene matches. For the CDR3, the DNA is TGTGCCAGCAGCCTAGGACAGGGGAGAGAAAACATTCAGTACTTC. Translated: CASSLGQGRENIQYF.

This clonotype occurred once. This chain connects TRBV20-1 to TRBJ2-1; D is uncertain. V was cut by 5 bases and J by 4 bases, with 15 bases left in between. The germline CDR1 and CDR2 sequences are DFQATT and SNEGSKA (reference sequence). This CDR3 spans 14 amino acids. The CDR3 region is CSAVPSLNYNEQFF. CDR3 DNA sequence: TGCAGTGCTGTCCCTTCACTTAATTACAATGAGCAGTTCTTC.

CDR3 residues: CASSLPPLDGYTF. The CDR3 DNA sequence: TGCGCCAGCAGCTTGCCCCCGTTGGATGGCTACACCTTC. J is TRBJ1-2 and V is TRBV5-1; D remains ambiguous. Germline CDR1 and CDR2: SGHRS and YFSETQ. V lost 1 base and J lost 6, with 10 bases in between. There are 13 residues in the CDR3.

This clonotype turned up a few times. V and J are TRBV24-1 and TRBJ2-1, with 11 bases that match TRBD1. The better agreement between TRBJ2-7 and the DNA end casts doubt on the J call. The germline V gene encodes CDR1 KGHDR and CDR2 SFDVKD. The CDR3 contains 15 residues. Here the CDR3 reads CATSDSGTGGYEQYF. DNA for the CDR3: TGTGCCACCAGTGACTCCGGGACAGGGGGCTACGAGCAGTACTTC.

The chain combines TRBV6-4 with TRBJ1-1, with TRBD1 matching 7 bases. CDR3 length: 13 residues. In germline, CDR1 is MRHNA, CDR2 SNTAGT. Germline trimming cut 5 bases from V and 5 bases from J; bases unmatched to any gene: 5. The CDR3 nucleotides are TGTGCCAGCAGTCAGACAGGGTCGACTGAAGCTTTCTTT. Encoded protein: CASSQTGSTEAFF.

This clonotype was detected only a few times. The gene calls are TRBV4-1 and TRBJ2-1, with D possibly being TRBD1 (5 bases). V dropped 1 base and J dropped 0 bases, with 10 bases sitting between them. The CDR3 is 16 residues long. The germline gives CDR1 MGHRA, CDR2 YSYEKL. This CDR3 is CASSQGRQSSYNEQFF. CDR3 DNA: TGCGCCAGCAGCCAAGGCCGACAGAGCTCCTACAATGAGCAGTTCTTC.

In its sample, this clonotype was seen a few times. J is TRBJ2-2 and V is TRBV13; the D gene is possibly TRBD2 (6 bases). CDR1 is PRHDT, CDR2 FYEKMQ, per germline (reference sequence). The V gene lost 5 bases and the J gene lost 6 bases, with 13 bases spanning the gap. This CDR3 comprises 14 residues. DNA of the CDR3: TGTGCCAGCAGCATCGTTTCGGGGGCCGGGGAGCTGTTTTTT. This translates into CASSIVSGAGELFF.

Only a few counts were recorded for this clonotype. The chain is built from TRBV10-3 and TRBJ2-1; D not resolved. With 8 bases removed from V and 6 bases from J, the gap between germline ends came to 11 bases. In germline, CDR1 is ENHRY, CDR2 SYGVKD. CDR3 size: 12 residues. CDR3 loop: CAIGLVSNEQFF. The CDR3 nucleotides are TGTGCCATCGGCCTTGTAAGCAATGAGCAGTTCTTC.

This clonotype has just a few counts. The rearrangement joins TRBV4-1 to TRBJ2-1; TRBD2 matches 7 bases. V lost 2 bases to trimming and J lost 7 bases; unmatched junction nucleotides: 8. Germline V CDR1 and CDR2: MGHRA, YSYEKL. This CDR3 spans 15 amino acids. CDR3 loop: CASSQLPGLRNEQFF. The CDR3 DNA sequence: TGCGCCAGCAGCCAACTTCCGGGACTAAGAAATGAGCAGTTCTTC.

This clonotype was seen only a few times. This rearrangement joins TRBV5-1 to TRBJ2-5; TRBD2 agrees at 13 bases. V gave up 4 bases and J gave up 4 bases; unmatched junction bases: 16. CDR1 is SGHRS, CDR2 YFSETQ, per germline. There are 19 residues in the CDR3. The CDR3 DNA sequence: TGCGCCAGCAGCCTACGACTAGCGGGAGGCATCCCCCCTCCAGAGACCCAGTACTTC. Residues: CASSLRLAGGIPPPETQYF.

J is TRBJ2-5 and V is TRBV11-3, with 7 bases identical to TRBD1. This CDR3 is 15 amino acids long. The germline gives CDR1 SGHNT, CDR2 YENEEA. Trimming removed 5 bases from V and 4 bases from J; junction bases left unmatched: 10. The CDR3 nucleotides are TGTGCCAGCAGCCCGACAGGGTTTAATAGAGAGACCCAGTACTTC. This sequence encodes CASSPTGFNRETQYF.

This clonotype was counted between two and nine times. The CDR3 DNA reads TGTGCCAGCAGCTTATACAGGGGCCCAGAGACTGAAGCTTTCTTT. It specifies CASSLYRGPETEAFF. The chain employs TRBV11-2 and TRBJ1-1, with 7 bases fitting TRBD1. Unmatched junction bases numbered 8, after V lost 2 bases and J lost 5 bases. Germline CDR1 is SGHAT and CDR2 is FQNNGV. The CDR3 is 15 amino acids.

This clonotype has just a few counts. The chain uses TRBV5-1 and TRBJ2-5; a possible D gene is TRBD2 (6 bases). The CDR3 contains 15 residues. From germline, CDR1 is SGHRS and CDR2 YFSETQ. Trimming left V 6 bases short and J 1 base short, with 16 bases between. CDR3 DNA sequence: TGCGCCAGCAACTCCTTGGGGGGACCCCAAGAGACCCAGTACTTC. It yields the protein CASNSLGGPQETQYF.

The CDR3, as DNA: TGTGCCAGCAGTGATAGGGGCCTACCCACAGATACGCAGTATTTT. Its translation: CASSDRGLPTDTQYF. V usage is TRBV25-1 and J usage is TRBJ2-3; possible D gene TRBD1, 5 bases. Trimming took 3 bases from V and 2 from J, leaving 12 bases between them. The CDR3 has 15 residues. In germline, CDR1 is MGHDK, CDR2 SYGVNS.

In its sample, this clonotype was seen a few times. The chain links TRBV3-1 to TRBJ2-2, with D unclear. Trimming pared 6 bases from V and 1 base from J, leaving 9 bases between. Per the germline V gene, CDR1 is LGHDT and CDR2 is YNNKEL (reference sequence). The CDR3 length is 14 residues. The CDR3: CASRPQVNTGELFF. In DNA form, the CDR3 reads TGTGCCAGCAGACCTCAGGTGAACACCGGGGAGCTGTTTTTT.

CDR3 sequence (DNA): TGTGCCAGCAGTGCCCCGAGGCTAGCGGGCAAAACAGATACGCAGTATTTT. This translates into CASSAPRLAGKTDTQYF. The chain carries TRBV28 and TRBJ2-3; 8 bases map to TRBD2. This CDR3 is 17 amino acids long. Germline trimming cut 5 bases from V and 3 bases from J; bases unmatched to any gene: 13. Germline-derived CDR1 and CDR2 are MDHEN and SYDVKM.